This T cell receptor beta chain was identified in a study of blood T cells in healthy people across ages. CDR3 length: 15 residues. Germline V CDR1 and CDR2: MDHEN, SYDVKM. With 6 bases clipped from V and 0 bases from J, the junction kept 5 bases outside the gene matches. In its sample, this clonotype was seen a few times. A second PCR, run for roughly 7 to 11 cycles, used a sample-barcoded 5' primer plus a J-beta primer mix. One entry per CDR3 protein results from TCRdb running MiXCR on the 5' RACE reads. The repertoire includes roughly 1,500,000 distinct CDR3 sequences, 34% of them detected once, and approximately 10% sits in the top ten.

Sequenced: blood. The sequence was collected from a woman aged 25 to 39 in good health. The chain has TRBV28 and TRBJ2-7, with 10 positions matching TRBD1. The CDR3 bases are TGTGCCAGCAGCGAATGGGACAGGGGCTCCTACGAGCAGTACTTC. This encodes CASSEWDRGSYEQYF.